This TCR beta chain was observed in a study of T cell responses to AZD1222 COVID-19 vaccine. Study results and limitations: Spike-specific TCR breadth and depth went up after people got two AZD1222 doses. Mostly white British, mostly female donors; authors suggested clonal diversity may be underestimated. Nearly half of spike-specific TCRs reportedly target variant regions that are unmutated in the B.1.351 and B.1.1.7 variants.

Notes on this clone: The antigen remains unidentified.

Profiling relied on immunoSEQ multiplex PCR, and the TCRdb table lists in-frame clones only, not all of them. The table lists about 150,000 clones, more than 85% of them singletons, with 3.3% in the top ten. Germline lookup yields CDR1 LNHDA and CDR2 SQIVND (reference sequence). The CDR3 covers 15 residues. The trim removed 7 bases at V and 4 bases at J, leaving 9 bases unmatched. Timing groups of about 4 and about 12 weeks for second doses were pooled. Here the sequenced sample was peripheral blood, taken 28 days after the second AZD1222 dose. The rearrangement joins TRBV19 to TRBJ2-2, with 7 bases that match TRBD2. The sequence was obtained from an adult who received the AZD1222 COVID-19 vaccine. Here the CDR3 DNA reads TGTGCCAGTAAAAAAGGGAGGGGAAGCACCGGGGAGCTGTTTTTT. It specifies CASKKGRGSTGELFF.